This paragraph reports one T cell receptor beta chain. Its antigen is not known. The CDR3 loop spans 15 amino acids. The germline gives CDR1 LNHDA, CDR2 SQIVND (reference sequence). The V end lost 5 bases, the J end lost 6 bases, and 16 bases lay between the germline ends. This record comes from a study of shared clonotypes between healthy human individuals. Notes on the study in general: Generation probabilities of non-shared clonotypes were lower (relative to those shared by all four donors).

Genomic DNA belonging to each subset was distributed in equal measure over several immunoSEQ plates. Per the original methods: Filtering was not the same, since immunoSEQ gave junction-only sequences without quality scores. Here immunoSEQ multiplex PCR was the method, and the copy in TCRdb shows in-frame clones only, minus some. The V and J calls and clone size were taken over from that table, and D and trimming were inferred from the DNA. The table includes a few hundred thousand clones, 50% to 80% detected once. Sequencing was performed on memory CD4+ T cells sorted from blood. Subset meaning: CD45RA-negative fraction. This receptor was taken from a man aged 30-40 years in good health. The chain combines TRBV19 with TRBJ2-2; TRBD1 or TRBD2 may be the D gene (5 bases each). The CDR3 loop reads CASSHNSGLSGELFF. CDR3 sequence (DNA): TGTGCCAGTAGTCACAATTCGGGGCTCTCCGGGGAGCTGTTTTTT.